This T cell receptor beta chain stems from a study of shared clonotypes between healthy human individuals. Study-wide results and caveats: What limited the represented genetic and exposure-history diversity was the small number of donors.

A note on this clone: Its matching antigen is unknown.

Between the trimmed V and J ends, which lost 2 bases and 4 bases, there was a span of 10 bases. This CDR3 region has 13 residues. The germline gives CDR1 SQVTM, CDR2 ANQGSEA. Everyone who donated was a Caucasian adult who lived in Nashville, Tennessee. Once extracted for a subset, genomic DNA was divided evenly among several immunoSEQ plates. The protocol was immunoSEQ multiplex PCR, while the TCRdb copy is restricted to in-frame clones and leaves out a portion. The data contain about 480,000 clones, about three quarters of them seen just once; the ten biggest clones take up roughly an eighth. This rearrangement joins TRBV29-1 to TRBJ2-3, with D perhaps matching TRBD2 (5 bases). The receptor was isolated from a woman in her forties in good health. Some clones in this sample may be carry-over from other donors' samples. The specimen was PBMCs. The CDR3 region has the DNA TGCAGCGTTGAAACTAGTTTCGCAGATACGCAGTATTTT. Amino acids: CSVETSFADTQYF.